Listed below are T cell receptor beta chains from one sample, sequenced in a study of blood T cell repertoires in COVID-19. Assay: immunoSEQ multiplex PCR; the TCRdb copy retains only in-frame clones and omits some. Of around 260,000 clones detected, around nine tenths appear once; the ten largest clones hold 10% to 13%. The sample taken for sequencing was peripheral blood. Receptor source: a woman aged 70-85 years with COVID-19, enrolled during active disease. CDR3s include the opening cysteine and the closing phenylalanine or tryptophan. The D gene is left open where the match is weak.

v_call d_call cdr3_aa
TRBV30 . CAWSVTDSTLKAFF
TRBV5-8 . CASSLAVRTEAFF
TRBV13 . CASSAGRDNEQFF
TRBV28 TRBD2 CASSLISGGVLYEQYF
TRBV5-5 TRBD1 CASSLETGDGGETQYF
TRBV27 . CASSLSVWGPQETQYF
TRBV18 TRBD2 CASSPAGTSGIGQYF
TRBV3-1/TRBV3-2 TRBD2 CASSHGTSGGYNEQFF
TRBV4-1 . CASSQVVQGGEQYF
TRBV9 . CASSVARDSISNYGYTF
TRBV5-1 . CASSLGPGVDGYTF
TRBV10-3 TRBD2 CAMGTYSGGYEQYF
TRBV5-1 . CASSQQGAVSTEAFF
TRBV5-6 . CASSHGGMLIQYF
TRBV6-5 . CASSYAEGDTQYF
TRBV9 TRBD2 CASSVVAGAEQYF
TRBV27 TRBD1 CASSSGTGKPGNTIYF
TRBV30 . CAGTKAGGLYEQYF
TRBV7-3 . CASSPLKIQGLSYEQYF
TRBV6-4 TRBD2 CASSTTSGRMGEQFF
TRBV6-5 TRBD1 CASSREGGQGYEQYF
TRBV30 TRBD1 CAWSGTGVVGSPLHF
TRBV7-9 TRBD2 CASSLGGSTSYEQYF
TRBV19 . CASSTGLNQPQHF
TRBV5-1 TRBD1 CASTRDRGNSPLHF
TRBV18 . CASSPQQGRDYGYTF
TRBV6-5 . CASSDTGSKPQHF
TRBV11-3 . CASSLQVSGELFF
TRBV19 . CASSPNSGAGNTIYF
TRBV19 TRBD2 CASSKRLTSGGMNTGELFF
TRBV4-1 . CASSHRSGSGELFF
TRBV30 TRBD1 CAWSPGWDRGPYEQYF
TRBV10-3 . CAIKAGATSTDTQYF
TRBV7-9 . CASSLYRTEAFF
TRBV25-1 . CAILITGLAFPNYEQYF
TRBV29-1 . CSVPNRRVSREAFF
TRBV29-1 . CSVESLPGNEQFF
TRBV7-9 TRBD2 CASSLLAAGTGELFF
TRBV4-2 TRBD1 CASSQDGRGPAKTQYF
TRBV29-1 TRBD1 CSVVDRGDTEAFF
TRBV29-1 . CSAEQGSGANVLTF
TRBV5-4 . CASSLGYGGTGSYEQYF
TRBV5-3 TRBD2 CARSLVAGGPTGELFF
TRBV4-1 . CASSQDLLLSGNTIYF
TRBV6-5 . CASSYRPAGTEAFF
TRBV5-1 TRBD1 CASSLRTGGTEAFF
TRBV4-1 . CASRLNRDSNTGELFF
TRBV7-3 TRBD1 CASSPGQGWEQYF
TRBV10-2 . CASSERGDTQYF
TRBV28 TRBD1 CASSPKPGQINQPQHF
TRBV29-1 . CSVGVGTEAFF
TRBV19 . CATHPGGNSNGNQPQHF
TRBV6-2/TRBV6-3 . CASSTQTGSSTDTQYF